The 15 T cell receptor beta chains below all came from one sample that was sequenced in a study of T cell repertoires in urothelial bladder cancer. This table comes from immunoSEQ multiplex PCR, and its TCRdb copy is limited to in-frame clones, with some not included. The sample has about 1,300 clones, around 70% seen once. Sequencing was done on a sample of tumor-infiltrating cells from bladder cancer. The receptor set was obtained from a human donor with urothelial carcinoma.

This chain joins TRBV7-3 and TRBJ1-1; no definite D call. The CDR3 spans 13 residues. From germline, CDR1 is SGHTA and CDR2 FQGTGA. V was cut by 2 bases and J by 10 bases, with 14 bases left in between. DNA for the CDR3: TGTGCCAGCAGCTTAGCCGCCGAAGGGCGAGCTTTCTTT. This sequence encodes CASSLAAEGRAFF.

V is TRBV5-5 and J is TRBJ1-4, with D maybe TRBD1 (5 bases). This CDR3 has 16 amino acids. The V gene lost 0 bases and the J gene lost 3 bases, with 12 bases spanning the gap. Germline V gene sequence: CDR1 SGHKS, CDR2 YYEKEE (reference sequence). CDR3 in DNA: TGTGCCAGCAGCTTGGTAGCGGGGGTGGCTAATGAAAAACTGTTTTTT. Its translation: CASSLVAGVANEKLFF. Supplemented by reference TRBV5-5 and TRBJ1-4, the full variable domain reads DAGVTQSPTHLIKTRGQQVTLRCSPISGHKSVSWYQQVLGQGPQFIFQYYEKEERGRGNFPDRFSARQFPNYSSELNVNALLLGDSALYLCASSLVAGVANEKLFFGSGTQLSVL.

The J gene is TRBJ2-1, the V gene TRBV7-9; D possibly matches TRBD1 or TRBD2 (5 bases each). Per germline, CDR1 SEHNR and CDR2 FQNEAQ (reference sequence). Trimming took 0 bases from V and 6 from J, leaving 12 bases between them. The CDR3 has 15 residues. The CDR3, as DNA: TGTGCCAGCAGCTTAGCAGTGGGACCCGGCAATGAGCAGTTCTTC. Translation gives CASSLAVGPGNEQFF.

This sequence joins TRBV28 and TRBJ1-1, with no clear D. The CDR3 runs to 16 residues. Trimming removed 2 bases from V and 0 bases from J, with 13 bases in between. Germline loops: CDR1 MDHEN, CDR2 SYDVKM. CDR3 sequence (DNA): TGTGCCAGCAGTTTAAAAGGGTTAGTCGTGAACACTGAAGCTTTCTTT. This translates into CASSLKGLVVNTEAFF.

There are a few counts of this clone. V usage is TRBV9 and J usage is TRBJ2-1; 13 bases are shared with TRBD2. This CDR3 is built from 17 residues. Per the germline V gene, CDR1 is SGDLS and CDR2 is YYNGEE. Germline trimming cut 8 bases from V and 2 bases from J; bases unmatched to any gene: 10. The CDR3, as DNA: TGTGCCAGTTCCTGGACTAGCGGGGGAGCCGCCTACAATGAGCAGTTCTTC. Encoded protein: CASSWTSGGAAYNEQFF. The full variable domain, rest sourced from reference TRBV9 and TRBJ2-1, is DSGVTQTPKHLITATGQRVTLRCSPRSGDLSVYWYQQSLDQGLQFLIQYYNGEERAKGNILERFSAQQFPDLHSELNLSSLELGDSALYFCASSWTSGGAAYNEQFFGPGTRLTVL.

V and J are TRBV6-5 and TRBJ2-1, with D possibly being TRBD1 (5 bases). With 0 bases removed from V and 7 bases from J, the gap between germline ends came to 16 bases. The CDR3 contains 16 residues. The germline V gene has CDR1 MNHEY and CDR2 SVGAGI. The CDR3 loop reads CASSYSGQGRSNEQFF. CDR3 in DNA: TGTGCCAGCAGTTACTCTGGGCAGGGAAGGTCAAATGAGCAGTTCTTC.

The CDR3: CSVERGGFGDTQYF. The CDR3 DNA follows: TGCAGCGTTGAACGAGGTGGATTCGGAGATACGCAGTATTTT. The chain links TRBV29-1 to TRBJ2-3, with D unclear. Trimming left V 2 bases short and J 5 bases short, with 14 bases between. The CDR3 loop spans 14 amino acids. Germline V gives CDR1 SQVTM, CDR2 ANQGSEA.

CDR3 loop: CASSLRGRGYGYTF. CDR3 DNA: TGTGCCAGCAGCTTAAGGGGAAGGGGCTATGGCTACACCTTC. This chain joins TRBV13 and TRBJ1-2, with a possible D match to TRBD1 (5 bases). Trimming stripped 2 bases from V and 4 bases from J, with 11 bases between. Germline CDR1 PRHDT, CDR2 FYEKMQ (reference sequence). This CDR3 is built from 14 residues. Full variable domain (missing parts from reference TRBV13 and TRBJ1-2): AAGVIQSPRHLIKEKRETATLKCYPIPRHDTVYWYQQGPGQDPQFLISFYEKMQSDKGSIPDRFSAQQFSDYHSELNMSSLELGDSALYFCASSLRGRGYGYTFGSGTRLTVV.

V usage is TRBV5-6 and J usage is TRBJ1-5; D remains ambiguous. Germline-derived CDR1 and CDR2 are SGHDT and YYEEEE. This CDR3 spans 12 amino acids. V gave up 1 base and J gave up 5 bases, with 4 bases separating them. The CDR3 coding sequence is TGTGCCAGCAGCTTGCCCCATCAGCCCCAGCATTTT. This translates into CASSLPHQPQHF. The entire variable domain, with the rest obtained from reference TRBV5-6 and TRBJ1-5, is as follows: DAGVTQSPTHLIKTRGQQVTLRCSPKSGHDTVSWYQQALGQGPQFIFQYYEEEERQRGNFPDRFSGHQFPNYSSELNVNALLLGDSALYLCASSLPHQPQHFGDGTRLSIL.

This clone was seen a handful of times. V and J are TRBV11-1 and TRBJ2-3; TRBD1 aligns across 8 bases. V shed 0 bases and J 2 bases; nucleotides not matched to a gene: 1. Per the germline V gene, CDR1 is SGHAT and CDR2 is FQDESV (reference sequence). CDR3 length equals 15 residues. The CDR3 loop reads CASSLAGQATDTQYF. CDR3 nucleotides: TGTGCCAGCAGCTTAGCGGGACAGGCCACAGATACGCAGTATTTT.

A single count supports this clone. The chain couples TRBV4-2 to TRBJ2-1; 7 positions match TRBD2. J was trimmed by 4 bases and V by 1 base; bases with no gene match: 13. CDR3 length equals 18 residues. Germline CDR1 and CDR2: LGHNA and YNFKEQ. For the CDR3, the DNA is TGTGCCAGCAGCCAAGTTGAGGCCCGGGTGGGAGGGTACAATGAGCAGTTCTTC. Amino acid sequence: CASSQVEARVGGYNEQFF.

There are a few counts of this clone. J is TRBJ2-7 and V is TRBV4-1; 7 nucleotides line up with TRBD1. Per germline, CDR1 MGHRA and CDR2 YSYEKL. CDR3 length: 15 residues. After removal of 1 base from V and 3 bases from J, the junction contained 6 bases not matched to a gene. Here the CDR3 DNA reads TGCGCCAGCAGCCAAGGGCAGGGGGTACACTACGAGCAGTACTTC. Translation gives CASSQGQGVHYEQYF.

V is TRBV5-6 and J is TRBJ2-1, with unresolved D. CDR1 SGHDT and CDR2 YYEEEE come from the germline V gene. CDR3 length: 14 amino acids. V was pared by 0 bases and J by 8 bases, with 12 bases between. CDR3 protein: CASSLAPSIYEQFF. As DNA, the CDR3 is TGTGCCAGCAGCTTGGCTCCCAGCATCTATGAGCAGTTCTTC.

This clone was recorded only once. The chain links TRBV27 to TRBJ1-4, with D uncertain. The germline gives CDR1 MNHEY, CDR2 SMNVEV (reference sequence). V lost 6 bases and J lost 0, with 8 bases in between. This CDR3 spans 14 amino acids. The CDR3 DNA reads as TGTGCCAGCAGGAACCTTGCAACTAATGAAAAACTGTTTTTT. It encodes CASRNLATNEKLFF.

V usage is TRBV5-1 and J usage is TRBJ1-3; perhaps TRBD1 as D (5 bases). The germline V and J ends were trimmed by 2 bases and 0 bases, with 15 bases remaining between them. CDR3 length: 17 amino acids. The germline V gene encodes CDR1 SGHRS and CDR2 YFSETQ. The CDR3 DNA is TGCGCCAGCAGCTTAAGGAGGAGCGGGGGCTCTGGAAACACCATATATTTT. Its protein product is CASSLRRSGGSGNTIYF.